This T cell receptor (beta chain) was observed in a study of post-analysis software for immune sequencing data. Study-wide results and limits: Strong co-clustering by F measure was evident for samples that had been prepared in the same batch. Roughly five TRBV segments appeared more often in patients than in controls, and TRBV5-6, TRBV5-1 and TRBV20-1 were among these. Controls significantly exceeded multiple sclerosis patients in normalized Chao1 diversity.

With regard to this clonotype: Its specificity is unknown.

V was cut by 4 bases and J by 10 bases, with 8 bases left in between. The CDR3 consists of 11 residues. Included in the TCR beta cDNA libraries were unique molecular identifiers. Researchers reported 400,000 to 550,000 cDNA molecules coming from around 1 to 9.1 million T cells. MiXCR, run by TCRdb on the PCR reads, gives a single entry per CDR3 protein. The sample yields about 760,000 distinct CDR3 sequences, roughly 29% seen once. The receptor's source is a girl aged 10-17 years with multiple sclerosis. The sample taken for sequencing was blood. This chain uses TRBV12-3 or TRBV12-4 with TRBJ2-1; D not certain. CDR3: CASSSFREQFF. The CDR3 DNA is TGTGCCAGCAGTTCTTTCCGGGAGCAGTTCTTC.